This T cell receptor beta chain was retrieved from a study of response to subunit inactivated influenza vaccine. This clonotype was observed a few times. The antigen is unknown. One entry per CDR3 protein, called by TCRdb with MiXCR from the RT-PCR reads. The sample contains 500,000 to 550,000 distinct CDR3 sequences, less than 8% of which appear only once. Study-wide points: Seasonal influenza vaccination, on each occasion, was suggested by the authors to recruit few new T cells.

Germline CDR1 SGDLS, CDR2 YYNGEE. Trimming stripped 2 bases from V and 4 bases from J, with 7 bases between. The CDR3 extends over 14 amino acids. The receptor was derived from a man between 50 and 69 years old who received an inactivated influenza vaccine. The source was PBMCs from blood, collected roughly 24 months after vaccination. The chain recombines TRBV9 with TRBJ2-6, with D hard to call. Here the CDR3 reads CASSVTPGANVLTF. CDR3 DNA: TGTGCCAGCAGCGTCACCCCCGGGGCCAACGTCCTGACTTTC.